This entry features one T cell receptor beta chain sequence. These data originate in a study of memory CD4+ T cells and cytomegalovirus serostatus. Here immunoSEQ multiplex PCR was the method, and the copy in TCRdb shows in-frame clones only, minus some. The data show roughly 42,000 clones, over 70% seen once. The sort gate was single viable CD3+CD4+CD8-CD45RO+ cells for memory CD4+ T cells. Germline V CDR1 and CDR2: WNHNN, SYGVQD (reference sequence). The V end lost 8 bases, the J end lost 4 bases, and 12 bases lay between the germline ends. The CDR3 covers 12 residues. The sample comprised memory CD4+ T cells from blood. The origin of this receptor is an adult in good health and CMV-seronegative. The chain employs TRBV10-1 and TRBJ2-7, with D perhaps matching TRBD1 (5 bases). Here the CDR3 DNA reads TGCGCCAGCGGCAGGGATGAGTACGAGCAGTACTTC. Translated, it gives CASGRDEYEQYF.